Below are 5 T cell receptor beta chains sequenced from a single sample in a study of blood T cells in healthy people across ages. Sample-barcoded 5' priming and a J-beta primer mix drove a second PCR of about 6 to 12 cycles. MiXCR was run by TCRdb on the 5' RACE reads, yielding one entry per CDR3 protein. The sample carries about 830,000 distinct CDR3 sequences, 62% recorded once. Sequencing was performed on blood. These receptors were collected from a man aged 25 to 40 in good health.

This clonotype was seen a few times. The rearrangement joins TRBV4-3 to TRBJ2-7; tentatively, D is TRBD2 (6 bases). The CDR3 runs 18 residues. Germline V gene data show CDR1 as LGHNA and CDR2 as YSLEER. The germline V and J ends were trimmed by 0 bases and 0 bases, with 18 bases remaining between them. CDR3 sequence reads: CASSQDPAGQVSSYEQYF. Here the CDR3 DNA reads TGCGCCAGCAGCCAAGATCCCGCGGGGCAGGTGAGCTCCTACGAGCAGTACTTC.

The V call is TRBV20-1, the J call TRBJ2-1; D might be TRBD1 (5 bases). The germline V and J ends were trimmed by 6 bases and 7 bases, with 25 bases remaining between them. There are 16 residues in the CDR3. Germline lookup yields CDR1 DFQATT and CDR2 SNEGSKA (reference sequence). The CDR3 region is CSATGRGPLRVNEQFF. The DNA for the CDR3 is TGCAGTGCCACGGGTAGGGGCCCTCTTCGTGTGAATGAGCAGTTCTTC.

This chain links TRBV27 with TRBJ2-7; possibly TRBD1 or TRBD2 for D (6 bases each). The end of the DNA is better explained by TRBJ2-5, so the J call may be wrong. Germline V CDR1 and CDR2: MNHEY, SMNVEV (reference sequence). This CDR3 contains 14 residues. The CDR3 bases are TGTGCCAGCAAGACAGGACCGGAGGGAGAGACCCAGTACTTC. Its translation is CASKTGPEGETQYF.

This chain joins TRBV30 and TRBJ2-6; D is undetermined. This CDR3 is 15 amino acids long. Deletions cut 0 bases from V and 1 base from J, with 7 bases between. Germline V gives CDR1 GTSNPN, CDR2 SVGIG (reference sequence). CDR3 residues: CAWSVGVSGANVLTF. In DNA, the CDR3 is TGTGCCTGGAGTGTTGGGGTATCTGGGGCCAACGTCCTGACTTTC.

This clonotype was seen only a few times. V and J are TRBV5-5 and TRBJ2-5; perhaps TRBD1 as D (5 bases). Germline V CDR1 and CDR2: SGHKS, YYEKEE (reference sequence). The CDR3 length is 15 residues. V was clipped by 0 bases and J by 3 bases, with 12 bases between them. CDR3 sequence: CASSLVLIGEETQYF. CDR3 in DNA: TGTGCCAGCAGCTTGGTCCTTATAGGGGAAGAGACCCAGTACTTC.